This TCR beta chain originates from a study of PD-L1 blockade in urothelial cancer. Across the study: Patients had been given 0 to 3 earlier chemotherapy regimens. Blood was analyzed 3 weeks (second dose) and 6 weeks after treatment start. General study findings and limits: Better survival was predicted when blood TCR clonality before treatment fell below the median.

This clone has a single count. The antigen is undetermined. Each PCR received spiked synthetic TCR analog templates. Sequencing used immunoSEQ multiplex PCR; TCRdb keeps in-frame clones, though not all of them. This sample has 35,000 to 55,000 clones, with about 80% found just once. Germline assignment: CDR1 MNHEY and CDR2 SVGAGI. The CDR3 is 14 amino acids. Deletions cut 8 bases from V and 4 bases from J, with 17 bases between. The clonotype comes from a man between 65 and 85 years old with urothelial cancer. The chain combines TRBV6-5 with TRBJ2-5; perhaps TRBD2 as D (5 bases). This specimen was PBMCs, taken around atezolizumab (anti-PD-L1) treatment. CDR3 amino acids: CASGGLSLGETQYF. The DNA for the CDR3 is TGTGCCAGCGGCGGGCTCTCCTTGGGAGAGACCCAGTACTTC.